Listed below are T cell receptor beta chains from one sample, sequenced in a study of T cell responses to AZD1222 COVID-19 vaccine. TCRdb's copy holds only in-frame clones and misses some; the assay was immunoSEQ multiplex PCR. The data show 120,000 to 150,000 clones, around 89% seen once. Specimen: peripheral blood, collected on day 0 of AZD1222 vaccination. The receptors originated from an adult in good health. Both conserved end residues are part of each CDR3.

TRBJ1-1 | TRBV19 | CASSIGQGGEAFF
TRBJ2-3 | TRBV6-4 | CASSDGTGGTDTQYF
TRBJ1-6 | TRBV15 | CATSLGPINSPLHF
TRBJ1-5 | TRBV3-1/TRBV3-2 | CASSQAGGGGNQPQHF
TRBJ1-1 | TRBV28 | CASSLSYWTGDRNTEAFF
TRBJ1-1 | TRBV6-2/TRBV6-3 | CASSYYGRNTEAFF
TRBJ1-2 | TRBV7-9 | CASTLADSYGYTF
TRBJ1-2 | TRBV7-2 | CASSPSPRTVNYGYTF
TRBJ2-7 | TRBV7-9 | CASSLRDGPYEQYF
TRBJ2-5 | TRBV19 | CASSGSGLTQETQYF
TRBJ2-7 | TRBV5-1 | CASSNDLGGSYEQYF
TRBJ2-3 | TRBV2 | CASTKEYTDTQYF
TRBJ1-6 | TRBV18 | CASSPGEMGSPLHF
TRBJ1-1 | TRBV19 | CASRTGRMNTEAFF
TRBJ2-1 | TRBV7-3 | CASSLFKSNEQFF
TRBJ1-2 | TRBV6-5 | CASSYSSKVVHGYTF
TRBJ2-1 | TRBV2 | CASRLAGGSVSYNEQFF
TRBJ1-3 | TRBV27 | CASRLTGGTGNTIYF
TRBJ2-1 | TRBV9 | CASSPPQGGYNEQFF
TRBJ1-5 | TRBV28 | CASSPPNAAGLGQPQHF
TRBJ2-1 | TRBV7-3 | CASSPTSDSYNEQFF
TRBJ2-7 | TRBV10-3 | CAISTGRYEQYF
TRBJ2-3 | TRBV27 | CASSLTGAINTDTQYF
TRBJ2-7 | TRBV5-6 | CASSPRIAYEQYF
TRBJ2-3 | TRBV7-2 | CASSPQPPPDTQYF
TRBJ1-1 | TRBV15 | CATSRAGLPNTEAFF
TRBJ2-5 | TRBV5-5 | CASSPPPQGRETQYF
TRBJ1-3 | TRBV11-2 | CASGAASSGNTIYF
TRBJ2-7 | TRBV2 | CASRRDRGQVEF
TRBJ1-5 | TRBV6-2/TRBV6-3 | CASSSATRTDNQPQHF
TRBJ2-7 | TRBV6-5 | CASKIGQSYEQYF
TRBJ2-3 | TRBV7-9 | CASSLDTGTDTQYF
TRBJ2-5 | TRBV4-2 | CASSQEGWQKETQYF
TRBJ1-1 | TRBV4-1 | CASRRSQPGNTEAFF
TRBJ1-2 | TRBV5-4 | CASSLGQTVNYGYTF